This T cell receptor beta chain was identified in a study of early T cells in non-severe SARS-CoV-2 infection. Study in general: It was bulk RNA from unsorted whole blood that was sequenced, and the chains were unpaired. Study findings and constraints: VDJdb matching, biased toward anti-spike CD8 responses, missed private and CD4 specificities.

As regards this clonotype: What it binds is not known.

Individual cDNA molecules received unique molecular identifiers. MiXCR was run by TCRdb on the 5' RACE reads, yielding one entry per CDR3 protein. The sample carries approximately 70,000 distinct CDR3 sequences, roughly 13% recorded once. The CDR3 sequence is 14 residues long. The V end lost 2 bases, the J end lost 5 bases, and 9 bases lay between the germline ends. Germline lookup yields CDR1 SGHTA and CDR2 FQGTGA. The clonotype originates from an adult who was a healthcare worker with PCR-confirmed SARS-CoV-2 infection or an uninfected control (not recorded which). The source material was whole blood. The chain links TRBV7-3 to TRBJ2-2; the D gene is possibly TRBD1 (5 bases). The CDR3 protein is CASSLAGWTGELFF. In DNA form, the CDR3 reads TGTGCCAGCAGCTTAGCAGGGTGGACCGGGGAGCTGTTTTTT. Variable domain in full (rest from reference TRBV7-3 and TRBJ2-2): GAGVSQTPSNKVTEKGKYVELRCDPISGHTALYWYRQSLGQGPEFLIYFQGTGAADDSGLPNDRFFAVRPEGSVSTLKIQRTERGDSAVYLCASSLAGWTGELFFGEGSRLTVL.